What follows is one T cell receptor (beta chain) and its context. Its antigen is undetermined. The sample is drawn from a study of cytomegalovirus exposure and HLA in healthy donors. Study overall: HLA-typed donors were the source of approximately 85 million unique TCRs held in an early data release. Study conclusions and caveats: In an earlier analysis, productive rearrangement rates for most beta V segments clustered near 87% or 30%.

The CDR3 is 13 residues long. Germline V lookup: CDR1 SGHTA, CDR2 FQGNSA. Trimming removed 5 bases from V and 5 bases from J, with 12 bases in between. Primers for the PCR totalled 60 Vbeta and 13 Jbeta. Under the authors' procedure: About 12 million of around 85 million unique TCR beta chains were shared, per a later count. The assay was immunoSEQ multiplex PCR, and TCRdb's table has in-frame clones only and misses some. Clonal size and the V and J genes are those of that table, whereas D and trimming came from the DNA. The data show roughly 100,000 clones, 75% seen once. The specimen was PBMCs. The TCR comes from a man aged 45-65 years in good health and CMV-seronegative. The gene calls are TRBV7-2 and TRBJ2-5; D remains ambiguous. The CDR3 protein is CASSPKVRETQYF. CDR3 coding DNA: TGTGCCAGCAGCCCCAAGGTGCGGGAGACCCAGTACTTC.